The T cell receptor (beta chain) under discussion was sequenced for a study of blood T cell repertoires in COVID-19. Those enrolled, adults aged about 18 to 89 years, came from under 25 US areas. Libraries were prepared by immunoSEQ multiplex PCR; TCRdb keeps only in-frame clonotypes and omits some of them. The table records some 260,000 clones, about nine tenths of them present only once. Germline lookup yields CDR1 ENHRY and CDR2 SYGVKD. This CDR3 has 16 amino acids. Trimming at V came to 3 bases and at J to 0 bases, leaving 3 bases not matched to a gene. The sequence was collected from a woman between 18 and 29 years old who had recovered from COVID-19. Input material: PBMCs or T cells enriched from blood (not recorded which). The chain carries TRBV10-3 and TRBJ2-1; 9 bases are shared with TRBD1. The CDR3 spells CAISESTGGSYNEQFF. DNA for the CDR3: TGTGCCATCAGTGAATCGACAGGGGGCTCCTACAATGAGCAGTTCTTC.